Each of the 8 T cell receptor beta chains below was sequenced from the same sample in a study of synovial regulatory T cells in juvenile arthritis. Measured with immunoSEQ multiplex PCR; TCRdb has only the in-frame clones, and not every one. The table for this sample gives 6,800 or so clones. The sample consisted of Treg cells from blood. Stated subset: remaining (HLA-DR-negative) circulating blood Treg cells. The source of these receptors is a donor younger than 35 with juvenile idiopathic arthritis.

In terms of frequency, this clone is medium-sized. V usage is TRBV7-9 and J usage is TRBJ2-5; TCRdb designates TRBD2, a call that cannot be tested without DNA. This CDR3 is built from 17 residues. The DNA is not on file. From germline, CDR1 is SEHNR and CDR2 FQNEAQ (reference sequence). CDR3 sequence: CASSPRLAGGRVETQYF.

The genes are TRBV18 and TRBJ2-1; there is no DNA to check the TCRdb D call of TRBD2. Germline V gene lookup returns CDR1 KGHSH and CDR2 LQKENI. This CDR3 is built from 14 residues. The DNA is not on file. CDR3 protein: CASSGGGLYNEQFF.

Here the CDR3 reads CATFRTHGGELFF. The V call is TRBV28, the J call TRBJ2-2. The CDR3 contains 13 residues. Only the protein sequence is given. In germline, CDR1 is MDHEN, CDR2 SYDVKM.

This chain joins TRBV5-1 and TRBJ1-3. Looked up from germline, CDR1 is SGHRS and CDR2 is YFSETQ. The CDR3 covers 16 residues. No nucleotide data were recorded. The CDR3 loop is CASSIAGPNSGNTIYF. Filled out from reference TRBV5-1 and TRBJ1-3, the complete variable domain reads KAGVTQTPRYLIKTRGQQVTLSCSPISGHRSVSWYQQTPGQGLQFLFEYFSETQRNKGNFPGRFSGRQFSNSRSEMNVSTLELGDSALYLCASSIAGPNSGNTIYFGEGSWLTVV.

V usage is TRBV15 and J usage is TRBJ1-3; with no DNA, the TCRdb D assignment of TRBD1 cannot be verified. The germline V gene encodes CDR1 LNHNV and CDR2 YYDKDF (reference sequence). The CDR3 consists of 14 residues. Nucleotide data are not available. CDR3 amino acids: CATSRAGSGNTIYF.

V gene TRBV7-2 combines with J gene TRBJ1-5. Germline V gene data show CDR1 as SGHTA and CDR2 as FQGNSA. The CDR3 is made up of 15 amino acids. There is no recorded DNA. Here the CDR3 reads CASTLSGHINQPQHF.

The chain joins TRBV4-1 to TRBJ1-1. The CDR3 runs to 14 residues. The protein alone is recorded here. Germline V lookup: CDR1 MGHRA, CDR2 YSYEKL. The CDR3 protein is CASSPASRNTEAFF.

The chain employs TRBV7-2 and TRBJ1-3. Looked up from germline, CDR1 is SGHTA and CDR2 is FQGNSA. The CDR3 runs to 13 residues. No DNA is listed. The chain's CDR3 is CASSRDSGNTIYF.